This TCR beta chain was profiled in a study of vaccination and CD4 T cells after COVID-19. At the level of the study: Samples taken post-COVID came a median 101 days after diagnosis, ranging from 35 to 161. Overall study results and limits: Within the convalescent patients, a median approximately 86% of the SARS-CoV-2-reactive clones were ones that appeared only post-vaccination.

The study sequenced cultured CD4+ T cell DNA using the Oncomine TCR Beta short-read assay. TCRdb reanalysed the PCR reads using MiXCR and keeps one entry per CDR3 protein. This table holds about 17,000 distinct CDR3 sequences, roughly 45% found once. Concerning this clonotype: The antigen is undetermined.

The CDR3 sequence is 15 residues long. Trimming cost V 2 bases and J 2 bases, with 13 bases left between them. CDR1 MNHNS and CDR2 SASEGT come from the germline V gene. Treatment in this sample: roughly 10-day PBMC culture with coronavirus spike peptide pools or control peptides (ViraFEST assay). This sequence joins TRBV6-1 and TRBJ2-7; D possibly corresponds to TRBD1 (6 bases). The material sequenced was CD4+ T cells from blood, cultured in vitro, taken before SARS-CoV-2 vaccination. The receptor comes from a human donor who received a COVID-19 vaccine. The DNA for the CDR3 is TGTGCCAGCAGTGAACAGAAGGGGGATCCCTACGAGCAGTACTTC. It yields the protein CASSEQKGDPYEQYF.